This T cell receptor (beta chain) was retrieved from a study of breast tumors, draining lymph nodes, adjacent tissues. Axillary draining lymph nodes of breast cancer patients supplied the node samples. Whole-study findings and limits: Data only fit, rather than demonstrated, lymph node origin of most tumor T cells. Tumors had less TCR diversity than lymph nodes, more than nontumor tissue.

TCRdb re-analysed the multiplex PCR reads in MiXCR, keeping a single row per CDR3 protein. The top ten hold 5.5% to 6% of the sample, which has more than 80,000 distinct CDR3 sequences, roughly 29% seen once. This clonotype showed up many times. Its cognate antigen is unknown. Sequences were obtained from axillary lymph node tissue. The receptor comes from a female donor with breast cancer. Some clones in this sample may be carry-over from other donors' samples.

CDR3 amino acids: CASGRTSGVQETQYF. CDR3 nucleotide sequence: TGTGCCAGCGGTAGGACTAGCGGGGTCCAAGAGACCCAGTACTTC. The J gene is TRBJ2-5, the V gene TRBV6-5, with 12 bases aligning to TRBD2. Germline V lookup: CDR1 MNHEY, CDR2 SVGAGI. The length of the CDR3 is 15 residues. J was trimmed by 1 base and V by 8 bases; bases with no gene match: 5.